Given below is one T cell receptor beta chain in context. Its target antigen remains unknown. Base qualities are not recorded, but no much larger clone differs from it by a single base. TCR alpha and beta chain libraries were amplified separately from the second PCR step onward. The CMV status of each donor was determined by measuring IFNgamma production from CD4+ T cells after fresh PBMCs had been stimulated overnight with CMV viral lysate. CD4 T cells were positively selected with Miltenyi beads, followed by positive selection of CD8 T cells from the CD4-negative fraction. After staining for CD3, CD4, CD8, CD45RA, CD27 and a live/dead dye, cells were sorted on a BD Aria II into four subsets based on CD45RA and CD27. A few healthy volunteers provided blood, and the blood of each volunteer was split into CD4 and CD8 T cells and then into four differentiation subsets. Roughly 120 ml of peripheral blood was collected from each donor, and PBMC were isolated from the blood using Ficoll-Paque PLUS density-gradient centrifugation. After sorting, cells were lysed in RLT buffer, RNA was extracted using a Qiagen RNeasy kit, and the extracted RNA was stored at -80 degrees C.

The sample belongs to a study of naive and memory T cell subsets (TCRdb year 2017). Some background on the complete study: Sorted naive and memory T cell subsets from peripheral blood were analyzed in the study using a UMI-based, open-source pipeline for TCR alpha and beta sequencing. The results of the functional CMV T cell responses matched the IgG serology results in every case. RNA was DNase-treated and reverse transcribed with TCR constant-region primers, mostly using SuperScript III. Results and caveats for the whole study, not just this receptor: In both CD4 and CD8 cells, the Gini index increased while Shannon and inverse Simpson diversity decreased from naive through CM, EM and EMRA. A clonotype was defined as a single alpha or beta chain sequence rather than as a paired alpha/beta receptor. No ground truth was available to validate the repertoire findings for the naive and memory subsets. After error correction, over 90% of naive TCR sequences appeared only once, giving much steeper abundance distributions than memory subsets. RNA-based TCR counts may be affected by expression changes linked to T cell activation and differentiation. TCR abundance followed a power law with an exponent that was different for naive and memory subsets but consistent across the three individuals.

The library came from UMI-ligation and nested PCR. An equimolar mix of two oligonucleotides covering both TRBC1 and TRBC2 was used as the beta constant-region primer. A single-stranded oligonucleotide carrying the SP2 primer and a 12-nucleotide UMI was ligated to the 3' end of the cDNA by T4 RNA ligase 1. The ligated cDNA went through four rounds of PCR with nested alpha and beta constant-region primers together with the SP2 primer. The ligation reaction was kept at 16 degrees C for about 20-24 hours. PCR2 was typically performed as a SYBR Green qPCR and was stopped at a predetermined threshold so that over-amplification was prevented. Agencourt AMPure XP magnetic beads were used for all purifications after the first. Library quantification was done by Qubit, followed by a TapeStation check on which the main peak was expected at around 650 bp. The pooled libraries were sequenced on an Illumina MiSeq using v2 2x251 paired-end kits, which usually yielded roughly 0.9-2.3 million reads per sample. Each sample's library went into the pool at about 4.1 nM, and about 5-7.5% PhiX was added to help with cluster recognition. In the authors' own workflow: Decombinator assigned V and J genes to Demultiplexor-processed FASTQ reads by tag matching, allowing a single base-pair mismatch. Collapsinator used UMIs to correct both sequencing errors and frequency errors arising from PCR heterogeneity. TCRs were translated and CDR3s were extracted from the conserved cysteine to the FGXG phenylalanine by CDR3Translator, with non-productive sequences being flagged. Gini, Shannon entropy and inverse Simpson indices were calculated on repertoires subsampled to equal numbers of UMI-defined TCRs. Clonotype abundance distributions were fitted to a power law by maximum likelihood within the linear range. Similar UMI counts, unique TCR numbers and clonal distributions were obtained with the pipeline and with MIGEC on one naive CD8 sample. A set of some 7,600 CMV-associated CDR3 sequences, compiled from VDJdb and a published dataset, was used to search the repertoires. TCRdb ran its own pipeline on the public reads, namely fastp trimming at Q25 and MiXCR clone calling, and kept in-frame beta chains. Each CDR3 protein appears once, grouped with its most common genes and DNA. The authors' filters were not applied to this entry. This sample has 70,000 to 95,000 distinct CDR3 sequences in its table, and roughly 7.3% of those were observed once. Clones ranked in the top ten supply 1.6% of the sample.

The CDR3, cysteine through phenylalanine, is 14 amino acids long. CDR3 DNA is the only sequence kept; it has 42 bases, read in frame from the first base. V loses 0 bases of germline sequence and J loses 7 bases, and the interval between the two ends is 11 bases. The germline V gene encodes CDR1 SGHNT and CDR2 YYREEE (reference sequence). The sequence came from a human donor in good health. The chain is assembled from TRBV5-4 and TRBJ2-1, with no D gene named confidently. The sample was central memory CD4+ T cells from blood. Per the publication, the cell subset or site label means: central memory, CD45RA- CD27+. CDR3 region: CASSLVTSTNEQFF. The nucleotide sequence reads as follows: TGTGCCAGCAGCTTGGTAACTTCTACTAATGAGCAGTTCTTC.